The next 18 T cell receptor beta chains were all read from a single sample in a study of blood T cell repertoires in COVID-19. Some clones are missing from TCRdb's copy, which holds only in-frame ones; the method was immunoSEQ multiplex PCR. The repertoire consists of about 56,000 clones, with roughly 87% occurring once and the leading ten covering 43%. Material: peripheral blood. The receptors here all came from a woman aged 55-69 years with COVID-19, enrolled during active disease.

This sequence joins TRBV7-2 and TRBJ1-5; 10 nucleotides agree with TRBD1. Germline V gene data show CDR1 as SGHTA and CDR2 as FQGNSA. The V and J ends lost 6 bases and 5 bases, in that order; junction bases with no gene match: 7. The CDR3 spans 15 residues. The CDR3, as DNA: TGTGCCAGCAGTCCGACAGGGGGCACGGATCAGCCCCAGCATTTT. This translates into CASSPTGGTDQPQHF.

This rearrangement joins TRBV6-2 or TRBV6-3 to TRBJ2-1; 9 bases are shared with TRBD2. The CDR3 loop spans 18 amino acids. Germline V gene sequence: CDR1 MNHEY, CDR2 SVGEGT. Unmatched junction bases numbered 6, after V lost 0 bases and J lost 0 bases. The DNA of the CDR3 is TGTGCCAGCAGTTACTCGCAGGTAGCGGGGGACTCCTACAATGAGCAGTTCTTC. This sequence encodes CASSYSQVAGDSYNEQFF.

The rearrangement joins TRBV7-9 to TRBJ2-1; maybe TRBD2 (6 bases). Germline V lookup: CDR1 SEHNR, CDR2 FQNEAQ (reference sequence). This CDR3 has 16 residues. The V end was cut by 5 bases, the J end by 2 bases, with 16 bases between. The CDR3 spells CASSPAGPRAYNEQFF. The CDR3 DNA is TGTGCCAGCAGCCCCGCGGGGCCCAGGGCCTACAATGAGCAGTTCTTC.

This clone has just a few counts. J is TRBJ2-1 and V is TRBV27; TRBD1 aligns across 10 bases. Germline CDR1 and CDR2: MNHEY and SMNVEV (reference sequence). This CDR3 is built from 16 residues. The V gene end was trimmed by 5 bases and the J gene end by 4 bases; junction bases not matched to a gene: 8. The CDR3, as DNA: TGTGCCAGCAGTGCGGGACAGGGGCTACAATACAATGAGCAGTTCTTC. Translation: CASSAGQGLQYNEQFF.

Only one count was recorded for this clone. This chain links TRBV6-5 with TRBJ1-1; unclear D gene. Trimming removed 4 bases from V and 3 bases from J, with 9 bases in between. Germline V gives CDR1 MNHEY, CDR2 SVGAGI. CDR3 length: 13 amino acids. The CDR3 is CASSLWRDTEAFF. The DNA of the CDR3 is TGTGCCAGCAGTTTGTGGCGGGACACTGAAGCTTTCTTT.

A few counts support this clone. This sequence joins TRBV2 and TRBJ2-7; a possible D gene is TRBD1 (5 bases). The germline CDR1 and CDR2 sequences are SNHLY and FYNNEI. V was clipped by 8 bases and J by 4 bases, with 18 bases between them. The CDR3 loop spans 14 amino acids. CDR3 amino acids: CASSKGALEYEQYF. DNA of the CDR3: TGTGCCAGCTCCAAAGGGGCCCTAGAATACGAGCAGTACTTC.

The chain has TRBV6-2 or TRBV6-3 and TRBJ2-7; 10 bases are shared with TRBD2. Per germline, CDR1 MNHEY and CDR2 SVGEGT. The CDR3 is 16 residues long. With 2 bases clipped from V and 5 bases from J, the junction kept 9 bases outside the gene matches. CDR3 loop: CASSYPKLAGFNEQYF. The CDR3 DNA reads TGTGCCAGCAGTTACCCCAAACTAGCGGGGTTTAACGAGCAGTACTTC.

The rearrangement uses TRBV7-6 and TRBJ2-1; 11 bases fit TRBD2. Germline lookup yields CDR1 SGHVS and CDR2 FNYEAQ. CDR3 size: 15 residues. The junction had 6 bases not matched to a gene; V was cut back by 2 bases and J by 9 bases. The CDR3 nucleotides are TGTGCCAGCAGCTTAACTAGCGGGAGTGGAAGTGAGCAGTTCTTC. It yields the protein CASSLTSGSGSEQFF.

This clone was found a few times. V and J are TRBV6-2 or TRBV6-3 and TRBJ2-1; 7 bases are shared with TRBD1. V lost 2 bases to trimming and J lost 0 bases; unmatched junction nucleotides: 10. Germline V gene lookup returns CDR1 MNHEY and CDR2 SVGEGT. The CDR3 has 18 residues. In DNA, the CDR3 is TGTGCCAGCAGTTACACCCGGGGCCGGGACAGCTCCTACAATGAGCAGTTCTTC. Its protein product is CASSYTRGRDSSYNEQFF.

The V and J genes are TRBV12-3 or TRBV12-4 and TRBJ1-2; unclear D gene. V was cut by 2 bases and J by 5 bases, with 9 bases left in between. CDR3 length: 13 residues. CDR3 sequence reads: CASSLRGPYGYTF. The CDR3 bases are TGTGCCAGCAGTTTAAGAGGCCCTTATGGCTACACCTTC.

The CDR3 nucleotides read TGTGCCAGCAGACTTAGTCCCGAACAGGGCCCCAAGGGCTACACCTTC. This encodes CASRLSPEQGPKGYTF. J is TRBJ1-2 and V is TRBV7-2; D possibly corresponds to TRBD1 (6 bases). V lost 6 bases and J 8 bases, leaving 25 bases between the germline ends. This CDR3 region has 16 residues. CDR1 SGHTA and CDR2 FQGNSA come from the germline V gene.

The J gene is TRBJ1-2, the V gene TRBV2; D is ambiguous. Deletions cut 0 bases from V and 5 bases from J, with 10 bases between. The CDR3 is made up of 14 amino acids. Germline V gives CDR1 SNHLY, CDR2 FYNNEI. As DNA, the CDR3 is TGTGCCAGCAGTGAAGCGCCACAGCTATATGGCTACACCTTC. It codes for CASSEAPQLYGYTF.

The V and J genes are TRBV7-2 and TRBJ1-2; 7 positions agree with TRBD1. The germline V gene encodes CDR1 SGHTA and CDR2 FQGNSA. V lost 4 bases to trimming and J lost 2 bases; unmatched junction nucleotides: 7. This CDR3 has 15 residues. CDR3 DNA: TGTGCCAGCAGCTCCCAGGGGGACTTAAACTATGGCTACACCTTC. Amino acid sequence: CASSSQGDLNYGYTF.

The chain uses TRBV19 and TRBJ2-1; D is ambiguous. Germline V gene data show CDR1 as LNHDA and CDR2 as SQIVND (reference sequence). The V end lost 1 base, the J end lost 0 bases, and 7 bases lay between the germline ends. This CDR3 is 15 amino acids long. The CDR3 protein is CASSIGLSSYNEQFF. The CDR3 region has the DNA TGTGCCAGTAGTATAGGCCTGAGCTCCTACAATGAGCAGTTCTTC.

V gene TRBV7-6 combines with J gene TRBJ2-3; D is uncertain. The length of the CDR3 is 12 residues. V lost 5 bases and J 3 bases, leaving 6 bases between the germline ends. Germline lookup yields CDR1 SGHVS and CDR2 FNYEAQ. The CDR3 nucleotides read TGTGCCAGCAGCCATCATACAGATACGCAGTATTTT. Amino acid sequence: CASSHHTDTQYF.

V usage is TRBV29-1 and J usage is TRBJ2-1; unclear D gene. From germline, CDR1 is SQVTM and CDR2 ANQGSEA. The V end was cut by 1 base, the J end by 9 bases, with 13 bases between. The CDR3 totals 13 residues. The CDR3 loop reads CSVEGIALGEQFF. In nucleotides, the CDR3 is TGCAGCGTTGAAGGGATAGCCCTTGGTGAGCAGTTCTTC.

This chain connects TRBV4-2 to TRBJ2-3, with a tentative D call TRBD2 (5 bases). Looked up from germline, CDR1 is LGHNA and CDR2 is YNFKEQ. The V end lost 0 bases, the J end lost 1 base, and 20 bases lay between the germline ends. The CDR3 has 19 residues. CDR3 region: CASSQEVQRGQWGTDTQYF. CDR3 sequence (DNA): TGTGCCAGCAGCCAAGAGGTACAGAGAGGGCAGTGGGGCACAGATACGCAGTATTTT.

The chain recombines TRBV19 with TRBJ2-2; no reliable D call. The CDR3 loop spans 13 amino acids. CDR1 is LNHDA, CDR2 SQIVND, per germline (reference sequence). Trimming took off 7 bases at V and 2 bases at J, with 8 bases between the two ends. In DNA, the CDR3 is TGTGCCAGTACGGTAGTCAACACCGGGGAGCTGTTTTTT. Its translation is CASTVVNTGELFF.